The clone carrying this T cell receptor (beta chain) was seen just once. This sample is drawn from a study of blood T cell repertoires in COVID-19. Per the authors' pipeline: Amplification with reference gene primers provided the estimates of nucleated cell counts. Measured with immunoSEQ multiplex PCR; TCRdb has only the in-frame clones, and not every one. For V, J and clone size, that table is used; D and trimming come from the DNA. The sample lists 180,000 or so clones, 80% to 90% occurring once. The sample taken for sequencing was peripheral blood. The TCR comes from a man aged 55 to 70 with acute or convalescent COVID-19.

CDR3 sequence reads: CACASGDTQRLDTQYF. In nucleotides, the CDR3 is TGTGCCTGCGCTAGCGGAGACACGCAACGCCTAGATACGCAGTATTTT. The chain has TRBV30 and TRBJ2-3; 7 positions agree with TRBD2. This CDR3 region has 16 residues. The junction had 17 bases not matched to a gene; V was cut back by 6 bases and J by 5 bases. Germline CDR1 reads GTSNPN; CDR2 reads SVGIG (reference sequence).